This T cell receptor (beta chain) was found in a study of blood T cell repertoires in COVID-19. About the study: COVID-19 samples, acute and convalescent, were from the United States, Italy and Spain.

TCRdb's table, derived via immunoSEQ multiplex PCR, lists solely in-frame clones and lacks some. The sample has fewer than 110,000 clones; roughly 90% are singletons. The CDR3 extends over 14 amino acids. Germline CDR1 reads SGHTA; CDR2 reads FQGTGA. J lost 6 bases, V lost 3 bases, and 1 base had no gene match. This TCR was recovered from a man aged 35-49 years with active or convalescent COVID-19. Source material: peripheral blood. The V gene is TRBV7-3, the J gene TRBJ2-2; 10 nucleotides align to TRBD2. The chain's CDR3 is CASSLGTSAGELFF. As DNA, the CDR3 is TGTGCCAGCAGCTTGGGGACTAGCGCCGGGGAGCTGTTTTTT. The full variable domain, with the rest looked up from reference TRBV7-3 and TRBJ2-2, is GAGVSQTPSNKVTEKGKYVELRCDPISGHTALYWYRQSLGQGPEFLIYFQGTGAADDSGLPNDRFFAVRPEGSVSTLKIQRTERGDSAVYLCASSLGTSAGELFFGEGSRLTVL.